These 4 T cell receptor beta chains originate from one sample sequenced in a study of cytomegalovirus exposure and HLA in healthy donors. The PCR ran on 60 Vbeta and 13 Jbeta primers. Only in-frame clones appear in the TCRdb table, and some are missing; sequencing was by immunoSEQ multiplex PCR. This table holds 20,000 to 30,000 clones, approximately 70% found once. Input material: PBMCs. These receptors were collected from a woman aged 45-59 years in good health and CMV-seronegative.

The rearrangement joins TRBV10-2 to TRBJ1-1, with 8 bases that match TRBD1. This CDR3 has 13 residues. Germline lookup yields CDR1 WSHSY and CDR2 SAAADI. V trimming: 3 bases; J trimming: 7 bases; junction bases outside the gene matches: 4. The CDR3 reads CASSDRGLGEAFF. The CDR3 coding sequence is TGCGCCAGCAGTGACAGGGGGCTCGGTGAAGCTTTCTTT.

The rearrangement links TRBV6-1 to TRBJ1-2; 7 bases agree with TRBD1. The CDR3 has 15 amino acids. Germline CDR1 reads MNHNS; CDR2 reads SASEGT. Unmatched junction bases numbered 13, after V lost 7 bases and J lost 5 bases. The CDR3 sequence is CASKSRTGSGYGYTF. The DNA of the CDR3 is TGTGCCAGCAAGTCCCGGACAGGTTCGGGGTATGGCTACACCTTC.

The chain carries TRBV29-1 and TRBJ2-1; 13 bases are a match to TRBD2. After removal of 6 bases from V and 4 bases from J, the junction contained 9 bases not matched to a gene. Germline V gene data show CDR1 as SQVTM and CDR2 as ANQGSEA. There are 16 residues in the CDR3. The CDR3 loop is CSVLPPGLAGYNEQFF. CDR3 bases: TGCAGCGTCCTCCCCCCGGGACTAGCGGGGTACAATGAGCAGTTCTTC.

The J gene is TRBJ2-5, the V gene TRBV4-3, with D maybe TRBD2 (6 bases). The ends were cut back, 0 bases at V and 5 bases at J, with 13 bases in the middle. The CDR3 totals 15 residues. Germline CDR1 is LGHNA and CDR2 is YSLEER. CDR3 DNA: TGCGCCAGCAGCCAAGATGGCGAGGGGAGGGAGACCCAGTACTTC. Amino acids: CASSQDGEGRETQYF.